This T cell receptor beta chain was sequenced in a study of Graves' ophthalmopathy and Graves' hyperthyroidism. This clonotype was recorded many times. Its specificity is not known. Pregnant or lactating patients and those with other autoimmune diseases or uncontrolled infections were excluded. Study-wide points: Blood also held most thyroid clonotypes expanded above 0.001 frequency. The 13-signature model separated ophthalmopathy from stable hyperthyroidism at roughly 90% sensitivity and approximately 81% specificity. Both an approximately 70% sensitivity and an approximately 76% specificity characterized the model's predictions of ophthalmopathy progression.

Germline values: CDR1 LNHDA, CDR2 SQIVND (reference sequence). The V gene lost 4 bases and the J gene lost 3 bases, with 13 bases spanning the gap. This CDR3 is built from 14 residues. RNA transcripts were the template, and TCR beta CDR3 regions were amplified from them. RT-PCR in the first round used HTBI primers; a second-round multiplex PCR followed. TCRdb reanalysed the multiplex PCR reads using MiXCR and keeps one entry per CDR3 protein. The sample includes 400,000 or so distinct CDR3 sequences, about 16% of them seen just once. The rearrangement uses TRBV19 and TRBJ2-7; D may be TRBD2 (6 bases). The source material was peripheral blood. The sequence was collected from a woman under 30 with stable Graves' hyperthyroidism. Here the CDR3 reads CASSSPGVIYEQYF. In DNA form, the CDR3 reads TGTGCCAGTAGTAGCCCGGGGGTTATCTACGAGCAGTACTTC.